This record looks at one TCR beta chain sequence and its context. These data are taken from a study of CXCR3-negative and CXCR3-positive naive CD8 T cells. With UMI labels, 5' RACE was used to prepare the TRB cDNA libraries. After re-calling the 5' RACE reads, TCRdb lists one entry per CDR3 protein, DNA absent. This sample carries about 130,000 distinct CDR3 sequences, with roughly 0.3% going to the ten biggest clones. The CDR3 length is 14 residues. Source material: naive CXCR3- CD8+ T cells from blood. As to subset: CD45RO-CCR7+CD27+CD95- naive CD8+ T cells lacking CXCR3 (TNR3-). The chain is built from TRBV12-3 or TRBV12-4 and TRBJ1-5; TCRdb's assignment of TRBD1 cannot be checked, as there is no DNA. This sequence originates from a human donor in good health. Some clones in this sample may be carry-over from other donors' samples. The CDR3 sequence: CASSTTGGRQPQHF.